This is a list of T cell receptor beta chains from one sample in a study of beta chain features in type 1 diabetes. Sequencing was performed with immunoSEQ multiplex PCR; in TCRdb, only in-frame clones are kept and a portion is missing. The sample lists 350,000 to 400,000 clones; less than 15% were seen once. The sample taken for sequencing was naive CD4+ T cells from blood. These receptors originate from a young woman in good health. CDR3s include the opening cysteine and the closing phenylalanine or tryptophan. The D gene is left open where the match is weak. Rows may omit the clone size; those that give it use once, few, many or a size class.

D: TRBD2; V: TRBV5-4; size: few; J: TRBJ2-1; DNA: TGTGCCAGCAGCCTGATGCTTCGGACTAGATATGTCTATGAGCAGTTCTTC; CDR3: CASSLMLRTRYVYEQFF
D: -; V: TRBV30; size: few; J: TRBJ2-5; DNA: TGTGCCTGGAGTCCCCAATGGTCGCGGGAGACCCAGTACTTC; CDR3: CAWSPQWSRETQYF
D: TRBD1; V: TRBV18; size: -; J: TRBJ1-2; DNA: TGTGCCAGCTCCCTGGACAGGACTAACTATGGCTACACCTTC; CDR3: CASSLDRTNYGYTF
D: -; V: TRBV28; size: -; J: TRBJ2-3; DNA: TGTGCCAGCAGCCCGGGAGACAGCACAGATACGCAGTATTTT; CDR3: CASSPGDSTDTQYF
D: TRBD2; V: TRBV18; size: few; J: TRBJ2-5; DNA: TGTGCCAGCTCACCACCAGCTAGCGGGAGAGGACAAGAGACCCAGTACTTC; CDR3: CASSPPASGRGQETQYF
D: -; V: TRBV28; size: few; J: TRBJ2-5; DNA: TGTGCCAGCAGTTTCTTCGTAGGACAGCAAGAGACCCAGTACTTC; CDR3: CASSFFVGQQETQYF
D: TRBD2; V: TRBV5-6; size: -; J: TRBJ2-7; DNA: TGTGCCAGCAGTACCGGACTAGCGCTCTACGAGCAGTACTTC; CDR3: CASSTGLALYEQYF
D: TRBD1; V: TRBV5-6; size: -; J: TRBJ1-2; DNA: TGTGCCAGCAGCTTTAGGACAGGGGAAAAGGATGGCTACACCTTC; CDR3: CASSFRTGEKDGYTF
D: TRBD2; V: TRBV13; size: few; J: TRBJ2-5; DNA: TGTGCCAGCAGTAATCTACGGGAGGGCGAGACCCAGTACTTC; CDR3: CASSNLREGETQYF
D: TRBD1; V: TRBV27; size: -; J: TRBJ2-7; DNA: TGTGCCAGCAGTCGCCCGGGACAGGGAACCTACGAGCAGTACTTC; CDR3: CASSRPGQGTYEQYF
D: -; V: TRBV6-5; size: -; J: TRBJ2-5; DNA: TGTGCCAGCAGTTACCGAGGACAGCAAGAGACCCAGTACTTC; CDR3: CASSYRGQQETQYF
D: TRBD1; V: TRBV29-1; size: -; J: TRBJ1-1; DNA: TGCAGCGTTATCCGGGACAGGGGCGGTACTGAAGCTTTCTTT; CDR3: CSVIRDRGGTEAFF
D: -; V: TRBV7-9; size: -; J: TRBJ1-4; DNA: TGTGCCAGCAGCTTAGGACAGGAACGTGGTGAAAAACTGTTTTTT; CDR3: CASSLGQERGEKLFF
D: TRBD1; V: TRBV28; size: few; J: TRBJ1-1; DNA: TGTGCCAGCAGTTTAGGAGGGACAGGGGGCTTCACTGAAGCTTTCTTT; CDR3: CASSLGGTGGFTEAFF
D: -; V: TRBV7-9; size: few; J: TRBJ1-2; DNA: TGTGCCAGCAGCTTAGCGGGACACTACTATGGCTACACCTTC; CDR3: CASSLAGHYYGYTF